The 6 T cell receptor beta chains below come from one sample, sequenced in a study of early T cells in non-severe SARS-CoV-2 infection. TCRdb processed the 5' RACE reads anew with MiXCR; each CDR3 protein has one entry. The sample has about 37,000 distinct CDR3 sequences, roughly 5.4% seen once; the top ten hold under 7%. The sample was whole blood, taken at baseline. These TCRs come from an adult who was a healthcare worker with PCR-confirmed SARS-CoV-2 infection or an uninfected control (not recorded which).

This clonotype was seen repeatedly, ten times or more. The chain couples TRBV29-1 to TRBJ2-3; D unclear. This CDR3 has 13 amino acids. In germline, CDR1 is SQVTM, CDR2 ANQGSEA. Trimming cost V 3 bases and J 2 bases, with 9 bases left between them. The CDR3 DNA follows: TGCAGCGTTGACCAAGTTAACACAGATACGCAGTATTTT. Its translation: CSVDQVNTDTQYF.

The V and J genes are TRBV24-1 and TRBJ1-2, with 8 bases fitting TRBD1. CDR1 KGHDR and CDR2 SFDVKD come from the germline V gene. The CDR3 consists of 14 residues. The ends lost 3 bases at V and 2 bases at J; junction bases unmatched: 1. The CDR3 DNA is TGTGCCACCAGTGATCGACAGGGGAACTATGGCTACACCTTC. It translates to CATSDRQGNYGYTF.

This clonotype was seen ten or more times. The rearrangement joins TRBV9 to TRBJ2-1; D is uncertain. This CDR3 comprises 14 residues. CDR1 is SGDLS, CDR2 YYNGEE, per germline. The V gene lost 2 bases and the J gene lost 5 bases, with 11 bases spanning the gap. CDR3 nucleotide sequence: TGTGCCAGCAGCGTTGGGCAAGACCACAATGAGCAGTTCTTC. Its translation: CASSVGQDHNEQFF.

Ten or more counts support this clonotype. The V call is TRBV14, the J call TRBJ2-1; 8 bases fit TRBD2. Germline V CDR1 and CDR2: SGHDN, FVKESK. The CDR3 is 14 residues long. V lost 1 base to trimming and J lost 6 bases; unmatched junction nucleotides: 2. The CDR3 is CASSQVSGANEQFF. CDR3 in DNA: TGTGCCAGCAGCCAAGTTAGCGGGGCCAATGAGCAGTTCTTC.

The chain carries TRBV6-6 and TRBJ1-4; 8 positions match TRBD1. This CDR3 comprises 13 residues. With V trimmed by 8 bases and J by 7 bases, 6 bases remained unmatched. Germline CDR1 is MNHNY and CDR2 is SVGAGI (reference sequence). CDR3 DNA: TGTGCCAGCGGTGACAGGGGTGGTGAAAAACTGTTTTTT. This codes for CASGDRGGEKLFF.

The rearrangement links TRBV5-1 to TRBJ2-1; 7 bases line up with TRBD1. Germline CDR1 SGHRS, CDR2 YFSETQ. V shed 0 bases and J 6 bases; nucleotides not matched to a gene: 9. This CDR3 contains 16 residues. This chain's CDR3 is CASSLGSGTDINEQFF. As DNA, the CDR3 is TGCGCCAGCAGCTTGGGGTCCGGGACAGATATCAATGAGCAGTTCTTC.